Below, 19 T cell receptor beta chains from the same sample are listed, as sequenced in a study of T cells after yellow fever vaccination. From the 5' RACE reads, TCRdb called clonotypes with MiXCR, one entry per CDR3 protein. The sample has 500,000 to 650,000 distinct CDR3 sequences, about 17% seen once. The specimen comprised PBMCs, sampled around 5 days after the first yellow fever vaccination. The receptors derive from a man in his late teens or twenties who received the YFV17D yellow fever vaccine.

The rearrangement uses TRBV7-8 and TRBJ2-3, with 13 bases that match TRBD2. Germline values: CDR1 SGHVS, CDR2 FQNEAQ. V shed 0 bases and J 0 bases; nucleotides not matched to a gene: 9. The CDR3 is 20 amino acids. The CDR3 DNA sequence: TGTGCCAGCAGCTTAGCCCTATCCGGACTAGCGGGGGTTAGCACAGATACGCAGTATTTT. It translates to CASSLALSGLAGVSTDTQYF.

This rearrangement joins TRBV5-1 to TRBJ2-1; D could derive from TRBD1 or TRBD2 (5 bases each). The CDR3 contains 15 residues. Germline values: CDR1 SGHRS, CDR2 YFSETQ. V was clipped by 7 bases and J by 6 bases, with 20 bases between them. In nucleotides, the CDR3 is TGCGCCAGCGCGAGGGGTGCGTCCGTGGGCAATGAGCAGTTCTTC. It yields the protein CASARGASVGNEQFF.

This clonotype was seen only a few times. J is TRBJ1-1 and V is TRBV20-1; D is unresolved. The CDR3 loop spans 11 amino acids. The germline CDR1 and CDR2 sequences are DFQATT and SNEGSKA (reference sequence). V gave up 3 bases and J gave up 5 bases, with 7 bases separating them. DNA for the CDR3: TGCAGTGCTAGCAGCCCGACTGAAGCTTTCTTT. It encodes CSASSPTEAFF.

This clonotype was observed a few times. This rearrangement joins TRBV20-1 to TRBJ2-3, with D possibly TRBD2 on 5 matching bases. The germline V and J ends were trimmed by 3 bases and 2 bases, with 9 bases remaining between them. The CDR3 extends over 13 amino acids. CDR1 is DFQATT and CDR2 is SNEGSKA in the germline V gene (reference sequence). The CDR3 DNA reads as TGCAGTGCTAGGGGCGGGCCCACAGATACGCAGTATTTT. Protein product: CSARGGPTDTQYF.

This clonotype was counted a few times. The CDR3 sequence: CASSRHGGVRNTEAFF. For the CDR3, the DNA is TGTGCCAGCAGCCGTCACGGGGGGGTCAGGAACACTGAAGCTTTCTTT. The chain couples TRBV7-8 to TRBJ1-1, with D perhaps matching TRBD1 (5 bases). In germline, CDR1 is SGHVS, CDR2 FQNEAQ. The CDR3 loop spans 16 amino acids. The V end lost 5 bases, the J end lost 1 base, and 17 bases lay between the germline ends.

This clonotype was counted only a few times. The chain is built from TRBV11-2 and TRBJ2-2, with D hard to call. CDR3 length: 14 amino acids. Between the trimmed V and J ends, which lost 2 bases and 4 bases, there was a span of 8 bases. CDR1 is SGHAT and CDR2 is FQNNGV in the germline V gene. DNA for the CDR3: TGTGCCAGCAGCTTATGGCTCGTCACCGGGGAGCTGTTTTTT. This sequence encodes CASSLWLVTGELFF.

This chain joins TRBV19 and TRBJ2-2, with TRBD2 as a possible D gene (5 bases). CDR1 and CDR2 from the germline V gene are LNHDA and SQIVND (reference sequence). V was trimmed by 9 bases and J by 6 bases, leaving 14 bases between them. The CDR3 is made up of 13 amino acids. The CDR3 sequence: CASGNRGAGELFF. In nucleotides, the CDR3 is TGTGCCAGCGGGAACCGGGGAGCCGGGGAGCTGTTTTTT.

This clonotype has more than one count but fewer than ten. The chain uses TRBV5-6 and TRBJ2-1, with D perhaps being TRBD1 or TRBD2 (5 bases each). Germline assignment: CDR1 SGHDT and CDR2 YYEEEE. Trimming stripped 4 bases from V and 2 bases from J, with 16 bases between. The CDR3 covers 16 residues. The CDR3: CASSNSRGRAYNEQFF. For the CDR3, the DNA is TGTGCCAGCAGCAATTCCCGGGGCAGGGCCTACAATGAGCAGTTCTTC. The full variable domain, its missing parts supplied by reference TRBV5-6 and TRBJ2-1, is DAGVTQSPTHLIKTRGQQVTLRCSPKSGHDTVSWYQQALGQGPQFIFQYYEEEERQRGNFPDRFSGHQFPNYSSELNVNALLLGDSALYLCASSNSRGRAYNEQFFGPGTRLTVL.

This clonotype was seen more than once but under ten times. V usage is TRBV27 and J usage is TRBJ2-1; D gene uncertain. CDR1 and CDR2 from the germline V gene are MNHEY and SMNVEV (reference sequence). This CDR3 region has 16 residues. The V gene lost 0 bases and the J gene lost 4 bases, with 13 bases spanning the gap. CDR3 loop: CASSLSIGVGYNEQFF. The CDR3, as DNA: TGTGCCAGCAGTTTATCGATAGGAGTTGGGTACAATGAGCAGTTCTTC.

This clonotype was observed a handful of times. The chain carries TRBV6-6 and TRBJ2-2; D call uncertain. Germline CDR1 reads MNHNY; CDR2 reads SVGAGI (reference sequence). Trimming left V 5 bases short and J 6 bases short, with 10 bases between. This CDR3 spans 13 amino acids. This CDR3 reads CASSPTYPGELFF. The DNA of the CDR3 is TGTGCCAGCAGTCCCACCTACCCCGGGGAGCTGTTTTTT.

The chain's CDR3 is CASRPPGGSSYNSPLHF. The CDR3 DNA reads TGTGCAAGTCGCCCCCCCGGAGGAAGCTCCTATAATTCACCCCTCCACTTT. The V call is TRBV12-2, the J call TRBJ1-6; TRBD1, as called in the table, went unchecked against the DNA. TRBV12-2 is designated a pseudogene. The CDR3 totals 17 residues.

This rearrangement joins TRBV10-1 to TRBJ2-2, with a tentative D call TRBD2 (5 bases). Germline CDR1 reads WNHNN; CDR2 reads SYGVQD (reference sequence). V gave up 2 bases and J gave up 6 bases, with 16 bases separating them. The length of the CDR3 is 16 residues. The CDR3 nucleotides read TGCGCCAGCAGTGAGAAGGCGGGCGCTGGGGCCGGGGAGCTGTTTTTT. As protein: CASSEKAGAGAGELFF.

This clonotype was recorded at least ten times. J is TRBJ1-3 and V is TRBV4-3; D uncertain. Trimming removed 0 bases at V and 4 bases at J, with 4 bases between. Germline values: CDR1 LGHNA, CDR2 YSLEER. CDR3 length equals 13 residues. The CDR3 loop reads CASSQDSGNTIYF. CDR3 DNA sequence: TGCGCCAGCAGCCAAGATTCGGGAAACACCATATATTTT.

This clonotype was seen a handful of times. V usage is TRBV9 and J usage is TRBJ1-4, with D possibly being TRBD1 (5 bases). Looked up from germline, CDR1 is SGDLS and CDR2 is YYNGEE. Trimming pared 0 bases from V and 4 bases from J, leaving 10 bases between. The CDR3 loop spans 15 amino acids. This CDR3 reads CASSVGLGVNEKLFF. CDR3 nucleotides: TGTGCCAGCAGCGTAGGATTGGGGGTTAATGAAAAACTGTTTTTT. The full variable domain, rest sourced from reference TRBV9 and TRBJ1-4, is DSGVTQTPKHLITATGQRVTLRCSPRSGDLSVYWYQQSLDQGLQFLIQYYNGEERAKGNILERFSAQQFPDLHSELNLSSLELGDSALYFCASSVGLGVNEKLFFGSGTQLSVL.

The chain uses TRBV4-3 and TRBJ2-3; TRBD2 agrees at 11 bases. CDR3 length equals 19 residues. CDR1 is LGHNA and CDR2 is YSLEER in the germline V gene. V dropped 1 base and J dropped 0; count of bases not matched to a gene: 9. CDR3 coding DNA: TGCGCCAGCAGCCAAGGGGTAGTAGCGGGGGGGCTAAGCACAGATACGCAGTATTTT. Translation gives CASSQGVVAGGLSTDTQYF.

This clonotype occurred once. The CDR3 protein is CASSAHRGLDTEAFF. The CDR3 nucleotides are TGTGCCAGCAGCGCCCACAGGGGGCTAGATACTGAAGCTTTCTTT. The J gene is TRBJ1-1, the V gene TRBV9; 9 nucleotides align to TRBD1. V lost 3 bases and J lost 5; bases outside the gene matches: 8. This CDR3 contains 15 residues. Germline CDR1 SGDLS, CDR2 YYNGEE.

The V gene is TRBV6-2 or TRBV6-3, the J gene TRBJ2-1; D possibly matches TRBD1 or TRBD2 (5 bases each). Germline V gene sequence: CDR1 MNHEY, CDR2 SVGEGT. V lost 7 bases, J lost 0 bases, and 16 bases lay in between. The length of the CDR3 is 16 residues. For the CDR3, the DNA is TGTGCCAGCACCCCCGGGACCCCTAGCTCCTACAATGAGCAGTTCTTC. Amino acid sequence: CASTPGTPSSYNEQFF.

Only a few counts were recorded for this clonotype. The rearrangement joins TRBV6-2 or TRBV6-3 to TRBJ1-1; possible D gene TRBD1, 6 bases. V lost 6 bases and J 1 base, leaving 15 bases between the germline ends. This CDR3 is built from 15 residues. Germline lookup yields CDR1 MNHEY and CDR2 SVGEGT. The CDR3 loop reads CASRPGGTSNTEAFF. The CDR3 nucleotides are TGTGCCAGCAGACCTGGCGGGACATCGAACACTGAAGCTTTCTTT.

The sample holds a few counts of this clonotype. J is TRBJ2-7 and V is TRBV6-2 or TRBV6-3; a possible D gene is TRBD2 (7 bases). V was pared by 5 bases and J by 7 bases, with 18 bases between. The CDR3 is 14 amino acids. Germline CDR1 is MNHEY and CDR2 is SVGEGT. CDR3 in DNA: TGTGCCAGCAGTGGGGGGGGGCTAGCCGAAGAGCAGTACGTC. Protein product: CASSGGGLAEEQYV.